Sequencing of this T cell receptor beta chain was carried out in a study of cytomegalovirus exposure and HLA in healthy donors (dated by TCRdb to about 2017). At the level of the whole study: The 500 to 800 repertoires of the first cohort and the 95 to 150 validation repertoires were produced on the same platform, according to a later analysis. The study aimed to test whether cataloging public T cell receptors could reveal signatures of past pathogen exposure. In addition to the first cohort of 666 subjects, a separate validation cohort of approximately 110 different subjects was used. To predict cytomegalovirus infection status, the study brought together high-throughput TCR immunosequencing, statistical association of individual TCRs with disease status, and machine learning.

A remark on this clone: There is no known antigen for this receptor. No base-level quality is on record; no much larger clone is a single base apart.

The library came from the immunoSEQ multiplex PCR assay. On the authors' methods: A statistical classification framework was built for diagnosing cytomegalovirus status from the catalog of TCR beta chain sequences. As stored in TCRdb, this immuneACCESS dataset retains in-frame rearrangements with V and J assigned. A fraction of the clones does not appear; measured against another copy, unresolved V genes explain less than half of the discrepancy, and the remainder lacks a known reason. V, J and clone size reflect that table, while D and trimming were determined from the DNA. For this sample there are around 190,000 clones; 86% appear just once. The ten most abundant clones make up about 7.2% of the sample. The germline V gene (reference sequence) sets CDR1 to LNHNV and CDR2 to YYDKDF. Trimming at the junction amounts to 8 bases on V and 3 bases on J, and the germline ends lie 17 bases apart. The CDR3 has 14 amino acids, counting the end cysteine and phenylalanine. Only the CDR3 DNA stays, 42 bases, in frame from base 1.

Donors formed part of the validation cohort, which comprised fewer than 150 subjects and was distinct from the first cohort of several hundred subjects. Results and caveats for the whole study, not just this receptor: A later analysis found that TCRs clustered in the first cohort also tended to co-occur in the 120 or so validation repertoires, with approximately 95% of cluster scores above 0. Across donors, most TCR sequences were observed very rarely, whereas some public TCRs were present in many individuals. The authors suggested that the approach could potentially be generalized to other disease states and immunological phenotypes. In vitro tests confirmed that a few of the cytomegalovirus-associated TCR beta chains recognize cytomegalovirus antigens. The classifier was reported to diagnose cytomegalovirus status with high specificity and sensitivity in both the original cohort and the validation cohort. All 110 or so repertoires were used to score co-occurrence in the validation cohort in a later analysis, because that analysis had no HLA typing for the cohort. In the study, around 150 TCR beta chains were listed as associated with cytomegalovirus.

The sequenced material came from PBMCs. The origin of this receptor is a young man in good health and CMV-seropositive. The rearranged chain carries TRBV15 and TRBJ2-7; TRBD1 is a weak D gene call, 7 bases matching. The nucleotide sequence is given as TGTGCCACCGCACGCGGGACAGCTTACTACGAGCAGTACTTC. The resulting protein is CATARGTAYYEQYF.